This T cell receptor (beta chain) came from a study of cytomegalovirus exposure and HLA in healthy donors. The V gene end was trimmed by 5 bases and the J gene end by 8 bases; junction bases not matched to a gene: 7. CDR3 size: 15 residues. CDR1 and CDR2 from the germline V gene are MDHEN and SYDVKM. Whole-study results and caveats: That first-cohort TCR clusters tended to co-occur in the approximately 120 validation repertoires was found in a later analysis. In vitro work confirmed that a few CMV-associated chains recognize CMV antigens.

With respect to this clone: Its antigen is unidentified.

Generated by immunoSEQ multiplex PCR, the TCRdb table keeps only in-frame clones and is missing some. The table has about 89,000 clones, about four fifths seen once. The clonotype originates from a woman aged 18-35 years in good health and CMV-seropositive. The chain is built from TRBV28 and TRBJ1-6, with 9 bases aligning to TRBD1. Sequenced input: PBMCs. The DNA of the CDR3 is TGTGCCAGCAGTCCTCCGGGACAGGGTGATTCACCCCTCCACTTT. It codes for CASSPPGQGDSPLHF.